These 6 T cell receptor beta chains originate from one sample sequenced in a study of blood T cell repertoires in COVID-19. Only in-frame clones appear in the TCRdb table, and some are missing; sequencing was by immunoSEQ multiplex PCR. This table has tens of thousands of clones, about 87% appearing once. Sequenced input: peripheral blood. The receptor source for this set is a human donor in a cohort sampled during active COVID-19.

The chain recombines TRBV20-1 with TRBJ2-7; unclear D gene. The CDR3 totals 11 residues. Germline-derived CDR1 and CDR2 are DFQATT and SNEGSKA (reference sequence). Trimming left V 1 base short and J 6 bases short, with 7 bases between. The CDR3 sequence: CSARVPSEQYF. The DNA for the CDR3 is TGCAGTGCTAGAGTCCCCTCCGAGCAGTACTTC.

This sequence joins TRBV15 and TRBJ2-3; TRBD2 aligns across 10 bases. CDR3 length: 16 amino acids. The V and J ends lost 3 bases and 6 bases, in that order; junction bases with no gene match: 9. CDR1 LNHNV and CDR2 YYDKDF come from the germline V gene (reference sequence). The CDR3 region is CATSSRASGSRDTQYF. CDR3 DNA sequence: TGTGCCACCAGCAGTCGGGCTAGCGGGAGTCGTGATACGCAGTATTTT.

V and J are TRBV11-2 and TRBJ2-1; TRBD2 matches 8 bases. From germline, CDR1 is SGHAT and CDR2 FQNNGV. This CDR3 contains 13 residues. Unmatched junction bases numbered 5, after V lost 5 bases and J lost 8 bases. CDR3 region: CASSEGLEDEQFF. In nucleotides, the CDR3 is TGTGCCAGCAGCGAGGGACTAGAGGATGAGCAGTTCTTC.

DNA of the CDR3: TGTGCCAGCAGTTGGAGCTTCGGCTCGTCCGAGCAGTACTTC. Amino acid sequence: CASSWSFGSSEQYF. The chain employs TRBV28 and TRBJ2-7, with D hard to call. V gave up 4 bases and J gave up 6 bases, with 16 bases separating them. Per germline, CDR1 MDHEN and CDR2 SYDVKM. This CDR3 spans 14 amino acids.

V usage is TRBV21-1 and J usage is TRBJ2-3; TRBD2 is the table's D call and was not checked against the DNA. TRBV21-1 is a pseudogene segment. The length of the CDR3 is 12 residues. CDR3: CASRADPDTQYF. CDR3 nucleotides: TGTGCCAGCAGGGCGGATCCAGATACGCAGTATTTT.

This clone showed up just once. The V gene is TRBV5-4, the J gene TRBJ2-7; 7 positions match TRBD2. The CDR3 is 13 residues long. Looked up from germline, CDR1 is SGHNT and CDR2 is YYREEE (reference sequence). With 5 bases clipped from V and 2 bases from J, the junction kept 4 bases outside the gene matches. The CDR3 loop reads CASSGGRAYEQYF. CDR3 nucleotides: TGTGCCAGCAGTGGGGGGAGGGCCTACGAGCAGTACTTC.